This T cell receptor beta chain was observed in a study of T cells in Graves' hyperthyroidism and ophthalmopathy. The study collected blood at first hyperthyroidism diagnosis, before any ophthalmopathy symptoms arose. Deletions cut 3 bases from V and 2 bases from J, with 10 bases between. The CDR3 extends over 14 amino acids. This clonotype was counted many times. TCR beta CDR3 sequences were amplified from RNA transcripts. HTBI primers were used for first-round RT-PCR of the TCR CDR3. A single record per CDR3 protein comes from TCRdb applying MiXCR to the multiplex PCR reads. The sample has 370,000 or so distinct CDR3 sequences; roughly 14% are singletons.

The gene calls are TRBV12-3 or TRBV12-4 and TRBJ1-1; D might be TRBD1 (6 bases). The sample taken for sequencing was blood. The clonotype was recovered from a man in his thirties or forties with Graves' hyperthyroidism that later progressed to Graves' ophthalmopathy. Here the CDR3 reads CASSLGGPNTEAFF. CDR3 sequence (DNA): TGTGCCAGCAGTTTGGGGGGGCCAAACACTGAAGCTTTCTTT.